These T cell receptor beta chains were read from a single sample in a study of immune characterization of retroperitoneal liposarcoma. MiXCR, run by TCRdb on the PCR reads, gives a single entry per CDR3 protein. The data contain about 9,200 distinct CDR3 sequences, approximately 26% of them singletons. Sequencing was performed on tumor tissue. The receptors come from a female donor with retroperitoneal liposarcoma. CDR3s include the opening cysteine and the closing phenylalanine or tryptophan. A D gene is named only where the DNA matches it firmly. The size field is filled for only some rows; it gives once, few, many or a size class.

d_call,v_call,clone_size,j_call,cdr3_aa
.,TRBV6-6,few,TRBJ1-5,CASSYSIMGQPQHF
.,TRBV6-1,few,TRBJ1-5,CASARGTSSSQPQHF
TRBD2,TRBV24-1,.,TRBJ2-1,CATSDLGTSGSIYNEQFF
.,TRBV6-1,.,TRBJ1-2,CASSPPLRFPDYGYTF
.,TRBV7-6,many,TRBJ2-1,CASSKWQGSSYEQFF
.,TRBV6-1,many,TRBJ2-1,CASVSGQMNDEQFF
.,TRBV11-2,few,TRBJ2-1,CASSSKVYEQFF
.,TRBV11-1,many,.,CASSYQSNEQYF
TRBD2,TRBV6-5,many,TRBJ2-3,CASRRLAATSTQYF
TRBD2,TRBV7-6,.,.,CASSPRMRGGVQYF
.,TRBV6-1,.,TRBJ2-1,CASSDDTYNEQFF
.,TRBV7-2,many,TRBJ2-2,CASSSGTALNTGELFF
.,TRBV6-1,.,TRBJ1-2,CASSEQYSYGYTF
.,TRBV7-8,.,TRBJ2-3,CASSQSDADTQYF
.,TRBV6-1,.,TRBJ1-1,CASSEPRLGTEAFF
.,TRBV6-1,medium-sized,TRBJ2-1,CASSEGTGSWGETQFF
TRBD2,TRBV6-4,.,TRBJ2-3,CASSDSAGGPDTQYF
.,TRBV11-3,once,.,CASSLFRGAYEQYF
.,TRBV19,few,TRBJ2-3,CASSPRGFADTQYF
.,TRBV11-1,few,.,CASSPDTLETQFF
TRBD2,TRBV7-2,medium-sized,TRBJ2-1,CASSRGTSGSKSYEQFF
.,TRBV6-2/TRBV6-3,.,.,CASSHDTFLETQFF
.,TRBV12-3/TRBV12-4,few,TRBJ2-1,CASSSRRDEQFF
TRBD2,TRBV11-2,many,TRBJ2-1,CASSFFARGGPYNEQFF
TRBD1,TRBV6-1,.,TRBJ2-3,CASSEAIQGTDTQYF
TRBD1,TRBV11-3,.,TRBJ1-1,CASSPFPRSDRGPTEAFF
.,TRBV6-1,.,.,CASSEGSGSSEQYF
.,TRBV7-8,.,TRBJ1-2,CASSSAGDGGYTF
.,TRBV6-1,.,TRBJ2-1,CASRYMPTSEQFF
.,TRBV10-2,.,TRBJ2-3,CASSETPPPEQFFGPGSSYEQFF
.,TRBV11-2,few,TRBJ2-1,CASRFTGTPSSYNEQFF
TRBD1,TRBV12-3/TRBV12-4,.,TRBJ2-2,CTSSQGVAGELFF
TRBD1,TRBV7-6,many,TRBJ2-1,CASSLGQGSSYEQFF
.,TRBV7-3,few,.,CASSPTGAGSGYEQYF
TRBD2,TRBV6-6,.,TRBJ2-1,CALTGTSGYNEQFF
.,TRBV6-6,few,TRBJ2-1,CASSRTMGGHYNEQFF
.,TRBV12-3/TRBV12-4,many,TRBJ2-1,CASRPRTDNEQFF
.,TRBV6-6,.,.,CASSYSRGGETQYF
TRBD1,TRBV6-5,few,TRBJ1-3,CASSYGQGSSGNTIYF
TRBD2,TRBV11-2,few,.,CASSFSGGANEQYF
.,TRBV7-2,.,TRBJ1-6,CASSNYDEQHF
TRBD1,TRBV6-1,.,.,CASKARRTGRTYEQYF